This record covers a single T cell receptor beta chain. A read error may produce the germline difference seen at one junction end. TCR beta cDNA was prepared out of around 460 ng total RNA by means of a constant-region primer. The TCR beta library was amplified through three nested multiplex PCR rounds in a modified ARM-PCR procedure. It was with TRBV1-TRBV30 forward primers and a C-beta reverse primer that the first two PCR rounds were run, at roughly 10 cycles each. TCRdb re-called the multiplex PCR reads through MiXCR, storing one row per CDR3 protein. The table lists approximately 99,000 distinct CDR3 sequences, 55% to 70% of them singletons, with 9.5% to 10% in the top ten. The sample is drawn from a study of tumor-infiltrating lymphocytes in primary liver carcinoma. Bulk tissue was left unsorted, and RNA and DNA were co-extracted from 20-30 mg of it. The CDR3 is 16 amino acids. Germline-derived CDR1 and CDR2 are SGHAT and FQNNGV.

The sequenced sample consisted of liver tumor tissue from sampling region 5. Subset described: tumor region T5, tumor centre. The chain combines TRBV11-2 with TRBJ2-1; perhaps TRBD2 as D (7 bases). The receptor comes from a woman aged 55-70 years with primary liver carcinoma and hepatitis B virus infection. This chain's CDR3 is CVSSLGGGQLRNEHFF. CDR3 DNA sequence: TGTGTCAGCAGCTTAGGGGGGGGTCAGCTGAGGAATGAGCATTTCTTC.